This entry concerns a single T cell receptor beta chain. TCRdb's copy holds only in-frame clones and misses some; the assay was immunoSEQ multiplex PCR. In the table there are 140,000 to 150,000 clones, around nine tenths of which are singletons. With 1 base removed from V and 1 base from J, the gap between germline ends came to 10 bases. This CDR3 contains 15 residues. Germline lookup yields CDR1 SGHAT and CDR2 FQNNGV. This sample is part of a study of blood T cell repertoires in COVID-19. This chain joins TRBV11-2 and TRBJ2-5; D gene ambiguous. The sequence was collected from a human donor in a cohort sampled during active COVID-19. Sequencing was done on a sample of peripheral blood. This CDR3 is CASSLVPGRQETQYF. Written as DNA, the CDR3 is TGTGCCAGCAGCTTAGTCCCCGGTCGCCAAGAGACCCAGTACTTC. Looking up the rest from reference TRBV11-2 and TRBJ2-5 gives the full variable domain: EAGVAQSPRYKIIEKRQSVAFWCNPISGHATLYWYQQILGQGPKLLIQFQNNGVVDDSQLPKDRFSAERLKGVDSTLKIQPAKLEDSAVYLCASSLVPGRQETQYFGPGTRLLVL.